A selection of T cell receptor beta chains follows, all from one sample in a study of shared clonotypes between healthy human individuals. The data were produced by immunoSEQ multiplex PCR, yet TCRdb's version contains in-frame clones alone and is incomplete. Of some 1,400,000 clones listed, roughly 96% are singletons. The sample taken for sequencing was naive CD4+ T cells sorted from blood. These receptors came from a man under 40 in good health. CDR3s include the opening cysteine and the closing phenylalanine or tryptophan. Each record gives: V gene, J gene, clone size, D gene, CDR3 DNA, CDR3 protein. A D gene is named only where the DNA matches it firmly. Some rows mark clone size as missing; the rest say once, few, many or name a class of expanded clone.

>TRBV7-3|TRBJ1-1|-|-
TGTGCCAGCAGCCAAGCCGGGGCGAACACTGAAGCTTTCTTT
CASSQAGANTEAFF
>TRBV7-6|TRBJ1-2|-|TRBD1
TGTGCCAGCAGCGCCACAGGGGGGAGCTACACCTTC
CASSATGGSYTF
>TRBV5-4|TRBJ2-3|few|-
TGTGCCAGCAGCTCAAGGTCGGATACGCAGTATTTT
CASSSRSDTQYF
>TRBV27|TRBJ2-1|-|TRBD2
TGTGCCAGCAGGGGGGGGAGCTCCTACAATGAGCAGTTCTTC
CASRGGSSYNEQFF
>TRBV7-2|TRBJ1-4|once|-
TGTGCCAGCAGCTTACAAAAGCAAGTAAATGAAAAACTGTTTTTT
CASSLQKQVNEKLFF
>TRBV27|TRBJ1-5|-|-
TGTGCCAGCAGTTCGCTCCGGGACACTCAGCCCCAGCATTTT
CASSSLRDTQPQHF
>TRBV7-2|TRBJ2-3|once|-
TGTGCCAGCAGCTTAAGATACTTAGATACGCAGTATTTT
CASSLRYLDTQYF
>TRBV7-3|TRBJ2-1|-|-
TGTGCCAGCAGCTTCCCGACGGGATCCTACAATGAGCAGTTCTTC
CASSFPTGSYNEQFF
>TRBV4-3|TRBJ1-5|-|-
TGCGCCAGCAGCGCCGGGCAGTATAGCAATCAGCCCCAGCATTTT
CASSAGQYSNQPQHF
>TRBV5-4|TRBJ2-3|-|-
TGTGCCAGCAGACCGATCTCCCGGGACACCGGTGGTGGATCGCAGTATTTT
CASRPISRDTGGGSQYF
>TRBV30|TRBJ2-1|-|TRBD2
TGTGCCTGGAGCGCGGGACTAGCGGGAGTCAATGAGCAGTTCTTC
CAWSAGLAGVNEQFF
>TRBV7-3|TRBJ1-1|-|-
TGTGCCAGCAGCGCGACAGTTTCGAACACTGAAGCTTTCTTT
CASSATVSNTEAFF
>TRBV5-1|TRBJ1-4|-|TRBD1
TGCGCCAGCAGCTTGGACGGGACAGGAAAACTGTTTTTT
CASSLDGTGKLFF
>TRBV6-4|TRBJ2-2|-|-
TGTGCCAGCAGTCCGGACAGAACCGGGGAGCTGTTTTTT
CASSPDRTGELFF